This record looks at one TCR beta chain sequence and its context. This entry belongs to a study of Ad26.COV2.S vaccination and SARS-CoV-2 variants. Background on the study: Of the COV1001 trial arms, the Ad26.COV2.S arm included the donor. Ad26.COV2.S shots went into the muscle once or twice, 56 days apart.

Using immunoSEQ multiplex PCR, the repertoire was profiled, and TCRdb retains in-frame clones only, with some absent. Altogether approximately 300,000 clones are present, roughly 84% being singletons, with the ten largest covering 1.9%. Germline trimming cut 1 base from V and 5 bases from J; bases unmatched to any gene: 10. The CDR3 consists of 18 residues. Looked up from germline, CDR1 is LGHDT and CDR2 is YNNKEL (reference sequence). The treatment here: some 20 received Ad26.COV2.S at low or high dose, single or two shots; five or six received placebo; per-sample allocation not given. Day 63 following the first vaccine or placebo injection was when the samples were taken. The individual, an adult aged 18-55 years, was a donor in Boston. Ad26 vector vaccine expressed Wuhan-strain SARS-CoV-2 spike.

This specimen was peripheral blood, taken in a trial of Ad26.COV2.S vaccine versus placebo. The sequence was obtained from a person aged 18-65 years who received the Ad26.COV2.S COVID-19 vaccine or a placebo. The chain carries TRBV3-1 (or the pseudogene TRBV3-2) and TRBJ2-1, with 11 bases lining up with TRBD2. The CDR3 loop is CASSQGLAGPRHNNEQFF. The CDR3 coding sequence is TGTGCCAGCAGCCAAGGACTAGCGGGGCCGCGGCACAACAATGAGCAGTTCTTC.